This T cell receptor (beta chain) stems from a study of OX40 agonist ivuxolimab in advanced cancers. The CDR3 length is 15 residues. Germline assignment: CDR1 SQVTM and CDR2 ANQGSEA. V lost 5 bases and J 5 bases, leaving 20 bases between the germline ends. TCRdb's table, derived via immunoSEQ multiplex PCR, lists solely in-frame clones and lacks some. This sample has 10,000 to 13,000 clones, with approximately 78% found just once. The TCR sequence derives from an adult with an advanced solid tumor such as melanoma, head and neck, liver or kidney cancer. The specimen comprised CD4+ or CD8+ T cells sorted from blood, sampled in a trial of the OX40 agonist ivuxolimab. The chain is built from TRBV29-1 and TRBJ2-3, with D possibly matching TRBD2 (6 bases). CDR3 loop: CSVPARRAEGDTQYF. CDR3 coding DNA: TGCAGCGTTCCTGCACGGAGGGCCGAGGGAGATACGCAGTATTTT.